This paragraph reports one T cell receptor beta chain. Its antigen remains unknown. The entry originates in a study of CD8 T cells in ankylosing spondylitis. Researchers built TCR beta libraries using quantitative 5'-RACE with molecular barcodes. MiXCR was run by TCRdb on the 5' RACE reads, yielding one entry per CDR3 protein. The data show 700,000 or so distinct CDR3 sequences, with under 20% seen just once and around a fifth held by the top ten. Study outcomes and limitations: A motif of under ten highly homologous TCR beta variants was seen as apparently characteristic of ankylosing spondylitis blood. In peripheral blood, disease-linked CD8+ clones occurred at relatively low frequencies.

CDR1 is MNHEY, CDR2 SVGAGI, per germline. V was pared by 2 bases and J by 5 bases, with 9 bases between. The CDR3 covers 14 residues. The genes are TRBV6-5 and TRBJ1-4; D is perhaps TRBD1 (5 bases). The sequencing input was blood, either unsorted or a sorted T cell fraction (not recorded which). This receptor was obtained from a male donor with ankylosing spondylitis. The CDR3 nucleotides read TGTGCCAGCAGTTACGGCAGGGCCAATGAAAAACTGTTTTTT. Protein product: CASSYGRANEKLFF.